The rows below give T cell receptor beta chains drawn from one sample of a study of T-cell memory formation after mild COVID-19. TCRdb re-called the 5' RACE reads with MiXCR, one entry per CDR3 protein. The sample has hundreds of thousands of distinct CDR3 sequences; around a quarter are singletons. Sequencing input: PBMCs or a T cell subset sorted from them (not recorded which). The receptors were gathered from an adult woman who had mild COVID-19 (a few samples of this study predate the infection). Cell type and time point are not known. CDR3s include the opening cysteine and the closing phenylalanine or tryptophan. Each record gives: J gene, CDR3 length, V gene, D gene, clone size, CDR3 DNA, CDR3 protein. The D gene is left open where the match is weak. The listing skips clone size in some rows; elsewhere it reads once, few, many or a size class.

>TRBJ1-3|15|TRBV4-1|-|-
TGCGCCAGCGGTCATGTTCCGAGCTCTGGAAACACCATATATTTT
CASGHVPSSGNTIYF
>TRBJ1-1|18|TRBV29-1|-|-
TGCAGCGTTGAAGAACCCCAAAGGGGCAGGGCAGGGAACACTGAAGCTTTCTTT
CSVEEPQRGRAGNTEAFF
>TRBJ2-5|15|TRBV9|TRBD1|-
TGTGCCAGCAGCGTAGCTAGTACAGGGGGAGAGACCCAGTACTTC
CASSVASTGGETQYF
>TRBJ1-5|12|TRBV20-1|-|few
TGCAGTGCTACCCGACACAATCAGCCCCAGCATTTT
CSATRHNQPQHF
>TRBJ2-5|16|TRBV4-1|TRBD1|few
TGCGCCAGCAGCCAATCACCCGGGACAGGGCGGGAGACCCAGTACTTC
CASSQSPGTGRETQYF
>TRBJ1-5|14|TRBV7-8|TRBD1|-
TGTGCCAGCAGCTTCGGGACAGCTACCCAGCCCCAGCATTTT
CASSFGTATQPQHF
>TRBJ1-2|14|TRBV29-1|-|-
TGCAGCGTCGCCGAAATGGGGTTTCTTAGTGGCTACACCTTC
CSVAEMGFLSGYTF
>TRBJ1-1|17|TRBV5-4|TRBD1|once
TGTGCCAGCAGCTTGGTGGGGGACAGGGGACGAAACACTGAAGCTTTCTTT
CASSLVGDRGRNTEAFF
>TRBJ1-1|15|TRBV7-9|TRBD1|few
TGTGCCAGCAGTGAGACAGGGGGCAGCTTATCTGAAGCTTTCTTT
CASSETGGSLSEAFF
>TRBJ2-7|15|TRBV7-9|-|once
TGTGCCAGCAGCTCAGCTACCGGGACGTTCTACGAGCAGTACTTC
CASSSATGTFYEQYF
>TRBJ2-3|17|TRBV18|TRBD2|-
TGTGCCAGCTCACCCGGGACTAGCGGGACCGGCACAGATACGCAGTATTTT
CASSPGTSGTGTDTQYF
>TRBJ2-5|13|TRBV30|-|few
TGTGCCTGGAGAGGGTCTCACCAAGAGACCCAGTACTTC
CAWRGSHQETQYF
>TRBJ2-5|15|TRBV4-3|TRBD1|few
TGCGCCAGCAGCGTCCGGGACAGGGGCCAAGAGACCCAGTACTTC
CASSVRDRGQETQYF
>TRBJ2-6|17|TRBV18|-|-
TGTGCCAGCTCACCATCCCAGCGGCCCTCTGGGGCCAACGTCCTGACTTTC
CASSPSQRPSGANVLTF
>TRBJ2-5|15|TRBV9|TRBD1|-
TGTGCCAGCAGCTTATCCGGGACAGGGCGAGAGACCCAGTACTTC
CASSLSGTGRETQYF
>TRBJ2-6|19|TRBV7-2|TRBD1|few
TGTGCCAGCAGCTTAGATGATACAGGGGCCTCCTCTGGGGCCAACGTCCTGACTTTC
CASSLDDTGASSGANVLTF
>TRBJ2-3|15|TRBV6-5|-|-
TGTGCCAGCAGTTACTCTTCCTGGTCATCAGATACGCAGTATTTT
CASSYSSWSSDTQYF